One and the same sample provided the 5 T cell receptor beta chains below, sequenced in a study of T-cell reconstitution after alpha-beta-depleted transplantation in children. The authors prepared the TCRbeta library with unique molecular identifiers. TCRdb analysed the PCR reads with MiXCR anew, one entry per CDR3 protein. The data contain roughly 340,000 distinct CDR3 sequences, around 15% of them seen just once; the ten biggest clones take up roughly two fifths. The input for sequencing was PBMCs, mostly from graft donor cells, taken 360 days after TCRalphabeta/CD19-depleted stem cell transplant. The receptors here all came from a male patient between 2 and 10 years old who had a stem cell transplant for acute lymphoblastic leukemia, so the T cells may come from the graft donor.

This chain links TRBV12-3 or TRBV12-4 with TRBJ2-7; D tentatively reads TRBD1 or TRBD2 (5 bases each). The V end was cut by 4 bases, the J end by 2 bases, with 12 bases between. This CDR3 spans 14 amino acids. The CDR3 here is CASSSGRGAYEQYF. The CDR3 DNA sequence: TGTGCCAGCAGTTCAGGGAGAGGGGCCTACGAGCAGTACTTC.

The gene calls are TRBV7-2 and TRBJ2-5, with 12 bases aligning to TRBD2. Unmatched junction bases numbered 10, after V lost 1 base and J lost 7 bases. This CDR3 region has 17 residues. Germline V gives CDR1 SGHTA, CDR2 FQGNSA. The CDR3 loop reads CASSLVGSSGRAGTQYF. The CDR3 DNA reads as TGTGCCAGCAGCTTAGTTGGTTCTAGCGGGAGGGCCGGGACCCAGTACTTC.

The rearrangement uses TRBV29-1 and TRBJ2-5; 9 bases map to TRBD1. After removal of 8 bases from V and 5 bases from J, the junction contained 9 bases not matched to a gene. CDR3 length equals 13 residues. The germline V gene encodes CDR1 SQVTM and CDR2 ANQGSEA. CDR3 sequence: CSFRTGARETQYF. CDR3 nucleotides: TGCAGCTTCCGGACAGGGGCGAGGGAGACCCAGTACTTC.

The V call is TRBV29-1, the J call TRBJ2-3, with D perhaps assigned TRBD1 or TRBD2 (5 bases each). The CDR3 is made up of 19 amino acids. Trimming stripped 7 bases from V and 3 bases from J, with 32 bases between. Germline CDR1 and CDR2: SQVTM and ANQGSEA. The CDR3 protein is CSAMPGTLESVARTDTQYF. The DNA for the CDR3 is TGCAGCGCGATGCCCGGGACCCTAGAGTCCGTAGCCCGGACAGATACGCAGTATTTT.

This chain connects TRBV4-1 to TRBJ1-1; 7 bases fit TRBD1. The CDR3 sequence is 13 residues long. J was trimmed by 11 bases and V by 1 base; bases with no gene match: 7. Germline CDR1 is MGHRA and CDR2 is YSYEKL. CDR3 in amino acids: CASSQVTGQGAFF. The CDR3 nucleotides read TGCGCCAGCAGCCAAGTGACAGGGCAGGGGGCTTTCTTT.